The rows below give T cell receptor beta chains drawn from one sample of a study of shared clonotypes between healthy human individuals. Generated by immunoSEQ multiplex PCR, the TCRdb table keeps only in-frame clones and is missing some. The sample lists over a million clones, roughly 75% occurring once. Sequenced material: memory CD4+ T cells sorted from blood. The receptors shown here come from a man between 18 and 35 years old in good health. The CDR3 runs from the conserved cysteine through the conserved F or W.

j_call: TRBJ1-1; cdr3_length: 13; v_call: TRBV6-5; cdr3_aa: CASRNQQGAEAFF
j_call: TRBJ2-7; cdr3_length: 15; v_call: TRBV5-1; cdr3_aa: CASSQQSGQSYEQYF
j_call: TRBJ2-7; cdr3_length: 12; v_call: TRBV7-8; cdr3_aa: CASSLMPDGQYF
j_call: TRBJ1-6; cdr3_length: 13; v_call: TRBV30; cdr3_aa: CAWTGATSSPLHF
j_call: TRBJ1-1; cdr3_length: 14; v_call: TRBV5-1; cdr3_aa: CASSWGWGNTEAFF
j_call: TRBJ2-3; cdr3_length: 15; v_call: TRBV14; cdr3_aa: CASSQRTTVMGTQYF
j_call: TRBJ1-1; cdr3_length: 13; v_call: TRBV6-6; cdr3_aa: CASSFNTGSGAFF
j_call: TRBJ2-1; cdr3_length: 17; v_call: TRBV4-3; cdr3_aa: CASSRTSGLGFYNEQFF
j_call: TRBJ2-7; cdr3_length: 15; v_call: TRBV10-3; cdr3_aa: CAISESSGQAYEQYF
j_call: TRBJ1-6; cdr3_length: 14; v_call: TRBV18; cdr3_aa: CASSPDGGNSPLHF